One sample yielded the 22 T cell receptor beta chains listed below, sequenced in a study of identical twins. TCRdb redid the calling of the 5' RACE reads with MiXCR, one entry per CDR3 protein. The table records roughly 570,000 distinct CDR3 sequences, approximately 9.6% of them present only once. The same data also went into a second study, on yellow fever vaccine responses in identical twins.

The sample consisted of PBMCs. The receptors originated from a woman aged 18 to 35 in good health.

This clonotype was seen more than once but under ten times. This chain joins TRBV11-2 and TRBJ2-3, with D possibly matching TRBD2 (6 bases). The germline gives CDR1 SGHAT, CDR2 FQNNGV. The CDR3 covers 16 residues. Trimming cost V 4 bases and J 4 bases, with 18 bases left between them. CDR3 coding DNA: TGTGCCAGCAGCTCTTCGGGGCGGGATGGCGCAGATACGCAGTATTTT. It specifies CASSSSGRDGADTQYF.

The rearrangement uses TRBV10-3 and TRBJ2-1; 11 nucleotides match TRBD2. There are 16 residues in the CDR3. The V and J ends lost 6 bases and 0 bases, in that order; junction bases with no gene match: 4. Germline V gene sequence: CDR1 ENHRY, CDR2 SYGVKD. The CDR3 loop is CAIRLAGGSSYNEQFF. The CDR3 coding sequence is TGTGCCATCAGATTAGCGGGGGGGTCCTCCTACAATGAGCAGTTCTTC.

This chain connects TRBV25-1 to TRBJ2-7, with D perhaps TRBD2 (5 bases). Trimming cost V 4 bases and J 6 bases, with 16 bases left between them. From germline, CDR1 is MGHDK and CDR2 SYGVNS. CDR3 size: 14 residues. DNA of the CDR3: TGTGCCAGCAGTGGGACGGGAACCCCGGCCGAGCAGTACTTC. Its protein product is CASSGTGTPAEQYF.

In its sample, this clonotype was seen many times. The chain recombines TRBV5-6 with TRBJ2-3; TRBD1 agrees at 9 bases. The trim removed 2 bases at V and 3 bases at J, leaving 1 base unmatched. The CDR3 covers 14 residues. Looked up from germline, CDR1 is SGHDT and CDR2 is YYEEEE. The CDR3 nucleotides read TGTGCCAGCAGCTTACAGGGGGCTACAGATACGCAGTATTTT. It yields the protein CASSLQGATDTQYF.

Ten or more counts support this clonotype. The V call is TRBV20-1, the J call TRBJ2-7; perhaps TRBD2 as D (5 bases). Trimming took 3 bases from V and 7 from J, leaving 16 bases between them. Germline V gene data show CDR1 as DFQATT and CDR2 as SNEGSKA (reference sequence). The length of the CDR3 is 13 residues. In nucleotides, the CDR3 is TGCAGTGCTAGTGCTAGGACGGACTTTGAGCAGTACTTC. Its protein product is CSASARTDFEQYF.

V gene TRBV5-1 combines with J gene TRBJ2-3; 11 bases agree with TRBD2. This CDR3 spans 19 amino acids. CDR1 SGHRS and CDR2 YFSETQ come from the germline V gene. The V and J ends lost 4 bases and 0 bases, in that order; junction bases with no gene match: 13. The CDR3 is CASSPGGLAGSLSTDTQYF. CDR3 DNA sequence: TGCGCCAGCAGCCCCGGTGGACTAGCGGGCAGCTTAAGCACAGATACGCAGTATTTT. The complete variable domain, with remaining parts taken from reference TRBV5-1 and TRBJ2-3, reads KAGVTQTPRYLIKTRGQQVTLSCSPISGHRSVSWYQQTPGQGLQFLFEYFSETQRNKGNFPGRFSGRQFSNSRSEMNVSTLELGDSALYLCASSPGGLAGSLSTDTQYFGPGTRLTVL.

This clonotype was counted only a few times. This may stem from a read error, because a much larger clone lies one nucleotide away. The CDR3 loop is CASSQETYEQYF. The DNA of the CDR3 is TGTGCCAGCAGCCAAGAAACCTACGAGCAGTACTTC. The J gene is TRBJ2-7, the V gene TRBV4-2, with D uncertain. Looked up from germline, CDR1 is LGHNA and CDR2 is YNFKEQ. This CDR3 has 12 residues. Trimming took off 0 bases at V and 2 bases at J, with 2 bases between the two ends.

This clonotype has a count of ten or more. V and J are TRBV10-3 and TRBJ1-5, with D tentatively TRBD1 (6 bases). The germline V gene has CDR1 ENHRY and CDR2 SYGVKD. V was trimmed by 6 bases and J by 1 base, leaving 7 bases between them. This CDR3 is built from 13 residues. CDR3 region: CAIRDSSNQPQHF. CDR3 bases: TGTGCCATCAGGGACAGCAGCAATCAGCCCCAGCATTTT.

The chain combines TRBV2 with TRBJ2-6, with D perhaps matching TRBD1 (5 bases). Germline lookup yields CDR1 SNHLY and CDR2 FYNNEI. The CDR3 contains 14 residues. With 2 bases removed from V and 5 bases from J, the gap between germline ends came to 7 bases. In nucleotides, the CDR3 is TGTGCCAGCAGTGAACAGGGAAGGGCCAACGTCCTGACTTTC. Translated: CASSEQGRANVLTF.

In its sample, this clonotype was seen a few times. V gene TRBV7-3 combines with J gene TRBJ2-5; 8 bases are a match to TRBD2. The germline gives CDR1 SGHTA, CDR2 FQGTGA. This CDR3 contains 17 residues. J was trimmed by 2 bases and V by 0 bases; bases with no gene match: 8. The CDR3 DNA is TGTGCCAGCAGCTTAACTCCTTTAGCGGGGAGGCAAGAGACCCAGTACTTC. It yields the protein CASSLTPLAGRQETQYF.

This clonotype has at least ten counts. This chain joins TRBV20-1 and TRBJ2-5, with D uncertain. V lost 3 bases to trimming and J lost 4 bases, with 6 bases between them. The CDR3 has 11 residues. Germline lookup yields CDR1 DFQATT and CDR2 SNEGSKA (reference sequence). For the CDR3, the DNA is TGCAGTGCTAGGCCGGGAGAGACCCAGTACTTC. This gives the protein CSARPGETQYF.

CDR3 sequence: CSVEGLAGYEQYF. DNA for the CDR3: TGCAGCGTTGAAGGACTAGCGGGCTACGAGCAGTACTTC. The V gene is TRBV29-1, the J gene TRBJ2-7; 10 nucleotides align to TRBD2. V lost 1 base and J lost 3; bases outside the gene matches: 0. Germline lookup yields CDR1 SQVTM and CDR2 ANQGSEA. This CDR3 has 13 residues.

DNA for the CDR3: TGTGCCAGCAGCTTAGAAAACTATAATTCACCCCTCCACTTT. It codes for CASSLENYNSPLHF. The chain is built from TRBV7-2 and TRBJ1-6; no clear D gene. The CDR3 totals 14 residues. V lost 1 base and J 3 bases, leaving 4 bases between the germline ends. Germline CDR1 is SGHTA and CDR2 is FQGNSA.

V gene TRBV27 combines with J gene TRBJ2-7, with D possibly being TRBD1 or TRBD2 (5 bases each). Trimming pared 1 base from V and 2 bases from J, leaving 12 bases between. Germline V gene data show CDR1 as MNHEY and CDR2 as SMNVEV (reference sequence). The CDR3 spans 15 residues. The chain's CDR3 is CASSLYNRGPYEQYF. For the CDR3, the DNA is TGTGCCAGCAGTTTATATAATCGGGGACCCTACGAGCAGTACTTC.

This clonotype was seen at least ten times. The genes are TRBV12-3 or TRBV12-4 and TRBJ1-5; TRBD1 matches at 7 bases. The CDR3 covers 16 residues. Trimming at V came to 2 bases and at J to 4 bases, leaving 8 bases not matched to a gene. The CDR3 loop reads CASSLRGTAENQPQHF. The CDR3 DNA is TGTGCCAGCAGTTTACGTGGGACAGCTGAAAATCAGCCCCAGCATTTT.

CDR3 in amino acids: CASSRTQGTGANVLTF. The CDR3 nucleotides are TGTGCCAGCTCGCGGACACAGGGAACTGGGGCCAACGTCCTGACTTTC. This sequence joins TRBV18 and TRBJ2-6; possibly TRBD1 for D (6 bases). The germline V gene has CDR1 KGHSH and CDR2 LQKENI. The CDR3 consists of 16 residues. V was trimmed by 6 bases and J by 2 bases, leaving 14 bases between them.

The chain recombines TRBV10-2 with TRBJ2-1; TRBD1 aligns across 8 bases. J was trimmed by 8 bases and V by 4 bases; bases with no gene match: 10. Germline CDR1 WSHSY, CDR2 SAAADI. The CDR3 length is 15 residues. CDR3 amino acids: CASSGPSSGGDEQFF. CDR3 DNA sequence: TGCGCCAGCAGTGGCCCCTCCTCAGGGGGCGATGAGCAGTTCTTC.

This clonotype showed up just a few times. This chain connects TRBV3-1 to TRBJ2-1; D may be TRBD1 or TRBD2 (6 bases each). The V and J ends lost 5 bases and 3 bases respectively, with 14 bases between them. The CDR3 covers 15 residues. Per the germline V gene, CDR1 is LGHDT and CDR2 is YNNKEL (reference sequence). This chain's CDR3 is CASSSSRGVYNEQFF. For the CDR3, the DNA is TGTGCCAGCAGCTCGAGTAGGGGGGTCTACAATGAGCAGTTCTTC.

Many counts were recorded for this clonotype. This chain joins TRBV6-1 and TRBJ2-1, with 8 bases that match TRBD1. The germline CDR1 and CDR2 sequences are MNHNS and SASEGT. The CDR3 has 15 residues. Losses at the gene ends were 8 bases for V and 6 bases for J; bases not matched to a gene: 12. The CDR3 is CASRTVTDRVNEQFF. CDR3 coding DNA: TGTGCCAGCCGAACGGTGACGGACAGGGTCAATGAGCAGTTCTTC.

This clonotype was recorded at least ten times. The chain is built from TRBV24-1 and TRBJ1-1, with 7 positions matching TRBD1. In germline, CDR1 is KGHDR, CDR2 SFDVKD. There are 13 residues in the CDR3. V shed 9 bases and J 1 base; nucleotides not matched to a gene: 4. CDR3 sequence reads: CATGDSRNTEAFF. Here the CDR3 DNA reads TGTGCCACCGGGGACAGCCGGAACACTGAAGCTTTCTTT.

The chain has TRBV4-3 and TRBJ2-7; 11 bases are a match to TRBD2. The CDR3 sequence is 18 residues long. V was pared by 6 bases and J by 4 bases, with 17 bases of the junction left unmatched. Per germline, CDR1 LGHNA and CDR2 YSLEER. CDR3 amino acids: CASSSGLAGGAVGYEQYF. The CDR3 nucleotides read TGCGCCAGCAGTAGCGGGCTAGCGGGAGGAGCAGTCGGGTACGAGCAGTACTTC.

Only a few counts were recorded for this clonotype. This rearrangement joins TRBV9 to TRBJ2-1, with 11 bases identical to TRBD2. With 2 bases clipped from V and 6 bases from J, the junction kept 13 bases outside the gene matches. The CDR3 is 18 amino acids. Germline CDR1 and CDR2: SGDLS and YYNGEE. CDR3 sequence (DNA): TGTGCCAGCAGCGTTACCGGGACTAGCGGACCTTGGGTCAATGAGCAGTTCTTC. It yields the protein CASSVTGTSGPWVNEQFF.